A single sample gave rise to the 8 T cell receptor beta chains below, sequenced in a study of vaccination and CD4 T cells after COVID-19. Sequencing of DNA taken from cultured CD4+ T cells relied on the Oncomine TCR Beta short-read assay. TCRdb reprocessed the PCR reads via MiXCR and lists one record per CDR3 protein. The data contain around 14,000 distinct CDR3 sequences, more than 40% of them singletons. The treatment here: roughly 10-day PBMC culture with coronavirus spike peptide pools or control peptides (ViraFEST assay). Antigens for these TCRs are unknown. The material sequenced was CD4+ T cells from blood, cultured in vitro. Receptors originate from a human donor who had recovered from COVID-19.

The rearrangement joins TRBV7-9 to TRBJ2-2; 11 bases are shared with TRBD1. The V segment lost 5 bases and the J segment 5 bases; nucleotides outside the gene matches: 16. The CDR3 runs to 19 residues. Germline CDR1 and CDR2: SEHNR and FQNEAQ (reference sequence). The CDR3: CASSLRGFAGQGATGELFF. In DNA form, the CDR3 reads TGTGCCAGCAGCCTGCGGGGGTTCGCAGGACAGGGGGCTACCGGGGAGCTGTTTTTT.

The V and J genes are TRBV2 and TRBJ2-3; D might be TRBD1 or TRBD2, each matching 5 bases. The V end was cut by 8 bases, the J end by 5 bases, with 20 bases between. The germline gives CDR1 SNHLY, CDR2 FYNNEI. CDR3 length: 15 residues. The CDR3: CASGEVGTPVDTQYF. The CDR3 nucleotides are TGTGCCAGCGGAGAGGTGGGGACCCCTGTAGATACGCAGTATTTT.

V usage is TRBV20-1 and J usage is TRBJ2-5; possible D gene TRBD2, 6 bases. The CDR3 is 14 residues long. CDR1 and CDR2 from the germline V gene are DFQATT and SNEGSKA (reference sequence). The germline V and J ends were trimmed by 1 base and 5 bases, with 14 bases remaining between them. CDR3: CSARGGTFRETQYF. CDR3 sequence (DNA): TGCAGTGCTAGAGGGGGGACTTTTAGGGAGACCCAGTACTTC.

V gene TRBV19 combines with J gene TRBJ2-3; the D gene is possibly TRBD2 (5 bases). Trimming shortened V by 4 bases and J by 0 bases, and 8 bases separated the two germline ends. The CDR3 extends over 14 amino acids. CDR1 and CDR2 (germline): LNHDA, SQIVND (reference sequence). The CDR3 sequence: CASSSSGSTDTQYF. CDR3 sequence (DNA): TGTGCCAGTAGTAGCAGCGGTAGCACAGATACGCAGTATTTT.

This chain joins TRBV5-1 and TRBJ2-7; D call uncertain. The CDR3 has 14 residues. The germline V and J ends were trimmed by 3 bases and 2 bases, with 12 bases remaining between them. In germline, CDR1 is SGHRS, CDR2 YFSETQ. As DNA, the CDR3 is TGCGCCAGCAGCTCCACGGCCGGTACCTACGAGCAGTACTTC. Its translation: CASSSTAGTYEQYF.

This clonotype has only one observation. This rearrangement joins TRBV6-4 to TRBJ2-2; the match to TRBD2 covers 10 bases. The CDR3 runs 15 residues. Germline V gives CDR1 MRHNA, CDR2 SNTAGT. Trimming at V came to 5 bases and at J to 6 bases, leaving 6 bases not matched to a gene. CDR3 in DNA: TGTGCCAGCAGTCCTCTAGCGGGAGAATCCGGGGAGCTGTTTTTT. It encodes CASSPLAGESGELFF.

This clonotype was observed a few times. J is TRBJ1-5 and V is TRBV7-3, with 10 bases fitting TRBD1. The CDR3 is 17 amino acids. Germline CDR1 reads SGHTA; CDR2 reads FQGTGA. V gave up 5 bases and J gave up 2 bases; unmatched junction bases: 9. This CDR3 reads CASSRGQGGLGNQPQHF. The CDR3 nucleotides are TGTGCCAGCAGCCGAGGACAGGGGGGACTAGGCAATCAGCCCCAGCATTTT. The whole variable domain, filled in from reference TRBV7-3 and TRBJ1-5, reads GAGVSQTPSNKVTEKGKYVELRCDPISGHTALYWYRQSLGQGPEFLIYFQGTGAADDSGLPNDRFFAVRPEGSVSTLKIQRTERGDSAVYLCASSRGQGGLGNQPQHFGDGTRLSIL.

The V call is TRBV7-2, the J call TRBJ1-5; a weak D match, TRBD1 (5 bases). The CDR3 is made up of 16 amino acids. Trimming stripped 1 base from V and 5 bases from J, with 15 bases between. Germline loops: CDR1 SGHTA, CDR2 FQGNSA. The CDR3 nucleotides are TGTGCCAGCAGCTTAGTGGGGACGGGCGCCGATCAGCCCCAGCATTTT. The encoded protein is CASSLVGTGADQPQHF.